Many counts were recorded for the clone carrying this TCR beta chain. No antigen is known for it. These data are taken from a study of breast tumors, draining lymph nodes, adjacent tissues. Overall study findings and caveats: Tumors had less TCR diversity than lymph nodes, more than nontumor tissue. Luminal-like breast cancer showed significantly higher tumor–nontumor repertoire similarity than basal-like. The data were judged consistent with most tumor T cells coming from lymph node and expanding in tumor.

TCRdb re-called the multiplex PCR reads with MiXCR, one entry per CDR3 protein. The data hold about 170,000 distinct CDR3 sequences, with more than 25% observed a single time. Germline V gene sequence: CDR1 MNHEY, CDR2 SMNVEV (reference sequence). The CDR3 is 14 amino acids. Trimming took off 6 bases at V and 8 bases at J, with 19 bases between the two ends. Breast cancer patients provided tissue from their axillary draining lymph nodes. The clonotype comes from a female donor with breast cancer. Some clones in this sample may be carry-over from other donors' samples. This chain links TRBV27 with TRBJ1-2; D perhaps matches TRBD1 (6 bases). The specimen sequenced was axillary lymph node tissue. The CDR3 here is CASSGRTAVGGYTF. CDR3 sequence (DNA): TGTGCCAGCAGCGGGAGGACAGCGGTGGGGGGCTACACCTTC.